This T cell receptor (beta chain) was identified during a study of response to subunit inactivated influenza vaccine. This clonotype has ten or more counts. CDR1 and CDR2 (germline): LNHNV, YYDKDF (reference sequence). V was clipped by 2 bases and J by 1 base, with 5 bases between them. CDR3 length: 13 residues. From the RT-PCR reads, TCRdb called clonotypes with MiXCR, one entry per CDR3 protein. In the table there are some 550,000 distinct CDR3 sequences, approximately 22% of which are singletons. Another study also made use of these data, one on T cells expressing NK-cell markers. That source reports: The authors made TCR beta cDNA libraries by 5'RACE template switching. This switching added a universal primer site and UMIs. Specificity for HCMV among expanded NKG2C+ T cell clones was not established.

This clonotype originated in a man aged 45-60 years who received an inactivated influenza vaccine. The starting material was CD4+ T cells sorted from PBMCs, obtained 11 to 12 days after vaccination. V and J are TRBV15 and TRBJ1-1, with a weak D call TRBD1 (5 bases). As DNA, the CDR3 is TGTGCCACCAGCAGACAGGGGAACACTGAAGCTTTCTTT. Its translation is CATSRQGNTEAFF.